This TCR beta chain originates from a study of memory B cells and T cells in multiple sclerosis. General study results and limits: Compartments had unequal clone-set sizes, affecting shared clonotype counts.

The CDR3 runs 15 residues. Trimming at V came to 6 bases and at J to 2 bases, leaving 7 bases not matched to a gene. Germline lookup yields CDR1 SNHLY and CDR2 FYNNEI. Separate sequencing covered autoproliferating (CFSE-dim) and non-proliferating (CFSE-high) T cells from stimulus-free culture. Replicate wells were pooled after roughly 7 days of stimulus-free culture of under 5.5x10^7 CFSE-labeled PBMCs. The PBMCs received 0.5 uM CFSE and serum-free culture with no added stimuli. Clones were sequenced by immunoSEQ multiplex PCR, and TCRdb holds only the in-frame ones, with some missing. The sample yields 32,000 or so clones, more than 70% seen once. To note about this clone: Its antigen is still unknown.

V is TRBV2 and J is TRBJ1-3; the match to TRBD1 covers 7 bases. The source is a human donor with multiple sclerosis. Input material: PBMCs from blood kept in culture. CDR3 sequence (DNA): TGTGCCAGCAGGGGGGGGACAGCTCCTGGAAACACCATATATTTT. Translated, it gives CASRGGTAPGNTIYF.